The 26 T cell receptor beta chains below come from one sample, sequenced in a study of metastatic and nonmetastatic thyroid tumors. Thyroid surgery was preceded by no treatment in any patient. MiXCR was used by TCRdb to re-call the PCR reads. The table includes roughly 29,000 clones, around 20% detected once. The sample comprised blood. The receptors derive from a female donor with papillary thyroid cancer or a benign thyroid nodule (not recorded which). Some clones in this sample may be carry-over from other donors' samples.

The V gene is TRBV6-6, the J gene TRBJ2-1; the match to TRBD1 covers 9 bases. The CDR3 loop spans 15 amino acids. Germline CDR1 is MNHNY and CDR2 is SVGAGI (reference sequence). The V and J ends lost 2 bases and 8 bases, in that order; junction bases with no gene match: 7. The DNA of the CDR3 is TGTGCCAGCAGTTACGATGGACAGGGGTATGATGAGCAGTTCTTC. Its protein product is CASSYDGQGYDEQFF.

The V call is TRBV12-3 or TRBV12-4, the J call TRBJ2-2, with D tentatively TRBD1 (6 bases). Trimming shortened V by 7 bases and J by 6 bases, and 15 bases separated the two germline ends. CDR3 length: 14 residues. CDR3 sequence reads: CASTRTTGPGELFF. As DNA, the CDR3 is TGTGCCAGCACTCGGACCACAGGGCCCGGGGAGCTGTTTTTT.

At least ten counts were recorded for this clone. The rearrangement links TRBV18 to TRBJ2-5; TRBD1 agrees at 7 bases. This CDR3 region has 15 residues. With V trimmed by 6 bases and J by 2 bases, 9 bases remained unmatched. Looked up from germline, CDR1 is KGHSH and CDR2 is LQKENI. In DNA form, the CDR3 reads TGTGCCAGCTCCCCGGGACAGTTGGGTCAAGAGACCCAGTACTTC. This translates into CASSPGQLGQETQYF.

J is TRBJ2-7 and V is TRBV11-2; the match to TRBD2 covers 16 bases. V lost 1 base to trimming and J lost 1 base; unmatched junction nucleotides: 4. Germline CDR1 reads SGHAT; CDR2 reads FQNNGV. This CDR3 comprises 18 residues. The CDR3 is CASSLVGLAGGLSYEQYF. CDR3 DNA: TGTGCCAGCAGCTTAGTGGGACTAGCGGGAGGGTTATCCTACGAGCAGTACTTC.

This clone was detected a few times. The V and J genes are TRBV6-1 and TRBJ2-7; possible D gene TRBD1, 5 bases. This CDR3 is built from 14 residues. CDR1 and CDR2 (germline): MNHNS, SASEGT. V lost 3 bases to trimming and J lost 2 bases, with 11 bases between them. The CDR3 loop is CASSEGLTPYEQYF. CDR3 bases: TGTGCCAGCAGTGAGGGGCTTACACCCTACGAGCAGTACTTC.

This clone is categorized as large. The DNA for the CDR3 is TGTGCCAGCAGGGGGGATTCACCCCTCCACTTT. It translates to CASRGDSPLHF. The chain links TRBV19 to TRBJ1-6; 7 nucleotides match TRBD1. Trimming cost V 9 bases and J 8 bases; bases outside gene matches: 1. The CDR3 runs to 11 residues. Germline V gene data show CDR1 as LNHDA and CDR2 as SQIVND (reference sequence).

A note on this clone: One end of the junction fails to match germline, which may point to a read error. The chain joins TRBV10-3 to TRBJ2-5; TRBD1 matches 7 bases. The germline CDR1 and CDR2 sequences are ENHRY and SYGVKD. CDR3 length: 12 amino acids. As DNA, the CDR3 is TGTGCCGTTCGAGGGGGCTCGGAGACCCACTACTTC. Translation gives CAVRGGSETHYF.

The J gene is TRBJ1-2, the V gene TRBV3-1; D gene uncertain. V was trimmed by 1 base and J by 13 bases, leaving 10 bases between them. CDR1 is LGHDT, CDR2 YNNKEL, per germline (reference sequence). The CDR3 totals 11 residues. The CDR3 sequence: CASSQGWCCTF. The CDR3 nucleotides read TGTGCCAGCAGCCAAGGGTGGTGCTGCACCTTC.

In this sample, this clone turned up a few times. The sample holds other DNA sequences that translate to the same CDR3. V is TRBV6-2 or TRBV6-3 and J is TRBJ1-1; 7 nucleotides agree with TRBD1. The CDR3 is made up of 18 amino acids. V trimming: 4 bases; J trimming: 0 bases; junction bases outside the gene matches: 14. Germline CDR1 and CDR2: MNHEY and SVGEGT. CDR3 protein: CASSFHLLRGLMNTEAFF. CDR3 in DNA: TGTGCCAGCAGTTTCCACCTTTTGAGGGGGCTGATGAACACTGAAGCTTTCTTT.

The chain combines TRBV4-1 with TRBJ1-4, with D unresolved. Germline assignment: CDR1 MGHRA and CDR2 YSYEKL. Trimming removed 1 base from V and 4 bases from J, with 13 bases in between. The CDR3 loop spans 16 amino acids. The CDR3 sequence: CASSQVPAEGNEKLFF. CDR3 DNA: TGCGCCAGCAGCCAAGTCCCGGCAGAGGGTAATGAAAAACTGTTTTTT.

This clone was recorded at least ten times. The chain couples TRBV30 to TRBJ1-1; 7 nucleotides agree with TRBD1. From germline, CDR1 is GTSNPN and CDR2 SVGIG (reference sequence). The junction had 14 bases not matched to a gene; V was cut back by 0 bases and J by 4 bases. The CDR3 consists of 17 residues. Here the CDR3 reads CAWSVRRGGTDLTEAFF. In DNA, the CDR3 is TGTGCCTGGAGTGTACGAAGAGGGGGGACAGACCTCACTGAAGCTTTCTTT.

This clone was seen more than once but under ten times. The V and J genes are TRBV12-3 or TRBV12-4 and TRBJ1-5, with 10 bases that match TRBD1. J gave up 4 bases and V 7 bases, and 10 bases lay outside the gene matches. The CDR3 has 16 residues. CDR3 protein: CASNNQGQGKNQPQHF. The CDR3 DNA reads TGTGCCAGCAATAACCAGGGACAGGGGAAAAATCAGCCCCAGCATTTT.

This clone was detected many times. The rearrangement uses TRBV27 and TRBJ1-3, with D possibly being TRBD1 (5 bases). This CDR3 spans 15 amino acids. Germline assignment: CDR1 MNHEY and CDR2 SMNVEV (reference sequence). V lost 6 bases to trimming and J lost 0 bases, with 12 bases between them. The CDR3 reads CASRQDAYSGNTIYF. The CDR3 nucleotides are TGTGCCAGCAGACAGGACGCTTACTCTGGAAACACCATATATTTT.

In its sample, this clone was seen many times. The V gene is TRBV15, the J gene TRBJ1-2; a possible D gene is TRBD1 (6 bases). The CDR3 sequence is 15 residues long. The V gene's germline CDR1 is LNHNV and CDR2 YYDKDF (reference sequence). Trimming removed 0 bases from V and 8 bases from J, with 16 bases in between. The CDR3, as DNA: TGTGCCACCAGCAGAGATCCCTTTAACAGGGACGGCTACACCTTC. Translating gives CATSRDPFNRDGYTF.

This clone has a handful of counts. The rearrangement links TRBV6-5 to TRBJ2-3; tentatively, D is TRBD2 (6 bases). Germline V gene sequence: CDR1 MNHEY, CDR2 SVGAGI. There are 16 residues in the CDR3. Between the trimmed V and J ends, which lost 0 bases and 2 bases, there was a span of 12 bases. The CDR3 loop is CASSYSWRGPTDTQYF. CDR3 bases: TGTGCCAGCAGTTACTCGTGGCGGGGACCCACAGATACGCAGTATTTT.

In the case of this clone: A read error may be the cause here, since a much bigger clone is one base away. The CDR3 bases are TGTGCCAGCAGCGATGGGACAGGGGCGGACACTGGAGCTTTCTTT. This gives the protein CASSDGTGADTGAFF. The chain has TRBV11-2 and TRBJ1-1; 10 bases map to TRBD1. Germline CDR1 and CDR2: SGHAT and FQNNGV. The CDR3 length is 15 residues. Combining the CDR3 with reference TRBV11-2 and TRBJ1-1 gives the whole variable domain EAGVAQSPRYKIIEKRQSVAFWCNPISGHATLYWYQQILGQGPKLLIQFQNNGVVDDSQLPKDRFSAERLKGVDSTLKIQPAKLEDSAVYLCASSDGTGADTGAFFGQGTRLTVV.

As concerns this clone: A read error may account for a junction end that differs from germline. V usage is TRBV19 and J usage is TRBJ1-1; TRBD1 matches at 10 bases. In germline, CDR1 is LNHDA, CDR2 SQIVND (reference sequence). CDR3 length equals 17 residues. CDR3 protein: CAITMTGGLYENTKAFF. The CDR3 DNA reads TGTGCCATTACCATGACAGGGGGCCTTTACGAGAACACTAAAGCTTTCTTT.

About this clone itself: It is unclear where the CDR3 begins or ends on the DNA, so no DNA is shown, and the CDR3 is as TCRdb lists it. The CDR3 protein is CVSELTGGGYGCTF. V and J are TRBV7-2 and TRBJ1-2; the D call in the table, TRBD1, was not verified against the DNA. The CDR3 sequence runs 14 residues, both termini included. In germline, CDR1 is SGHTA, CDR2 FQGNSA.

The V and J genes are TRBV6-1 and TRBJ2-2; D remains ambiguous. CDR3 size: 11 residues. The germline V and J ends were trimmed by 2 bases and 7 bases, with 2 bases remaining between them. Germline CDR1 is MNHNS and CDR2 is SASEGT. The CDR3 DNA reads as TGTGCCAGCAGTGAAAACGGGGAGCTGTTTTTT. Translating it yields CASSENGELFF.

The chain carries TRBV6-2 or TRBV6-3 and TRBJ2-2; 10 bases agree with TRBD2. The CDR3 is made up of 18 amino acids. Per germline, CDR1 MNHEY and CDR2 SVGEGT. V was pared by 4 bases and J by 0 bases, with 8 bases of the junction left unmatched. CDR3 nucleotide sequence: TGTGCCAGCAGTTCCTACGGACTAGCGGCTACGAACACCGGGGAGCTGTTTTTT. As protein: CASSSYGLAATNTGELFF.

At least ten counts were recorded for this clone. V gene TRBV7-4 combines with J gene TRBJ2-7; D is undetermined. The CDR3 totals 15 residues. Trimming removed 5 bases from V and 2 bases from J, with 16 bases in between. Germline-derived CDR1 and CDR2 are SGHVT and SQSDAQ. CDR3: CASSPPRSCPYEQYF. The CDR3 DNA is TGTGCCAGCAGCCCCCCCCGGTCCTGCCCCTACGAGCAGTACTTC. Full variable domain (rest looked up from reference TRBV7-4 and TRBJ2-7): GAGVSQSPRYKVAKRGRDVALRCDSISGHVTLYWYRQTLGQGSEVLTYSQSDAQRDKSGRPSGRFSAERPERSVSTLKIQRTEQGDSAVYLCASSPPRSCPYEQYFGPGTRLTVT.

This clone has only a few counts. This specimen includes other DNA sequences encoding the same CDR3. The chain has TRBV15 and TRBJ2-1; D possibly uses TRBD1 or TRBD2 (5 bases each). V lost 0 bases and J 5 bases, leaving 8 bases between the germline ends. This CDR3 has 14 amino acids. The germline V gene encodes CDR1 LNHNV and CDR2 YYDKDF (reference sequence). In DNA, the CDR3 is TGTGCCACCAGCAGAGATGGGGGAAACAATGAGCAGTTCTTC. Its translation: CATSRDGGNNEQFF.

This clone was recorded many times. A clone one base away is much larger, so this may be a read error. The chain uses TRBV6-1 and TRBJ1-1; TRBD1 agrees at 9 bases. Per germline, CDR1 MNHNS and CDR2 SASEGT. The CDR3 is 17 amino acids. J gave up 4 bases and V 10 bases, and 19 bases lay outside the gene matches. The CDR3 region has the DNA TGTGCCAACAGCCGAACCGGGACAGGGAAGTCCTCCACTGAAGCTTTCTTT. It specifies CANSRTGTGKSSTEAFF.

In nucleotides, the CDR3 is TGTGCCAGCAGCTTATTAGTTGGTAGCTACGAGCAGTACTTC. The encoded protein is CASSLLVGSYEQYF. The V gene is TRBV5-5, the J gene TRBJ2-7; unclear D gene. Germline values: CDR1 SGHKS, CDR2 YYEKEE (reference sequence). V lost 2 bases, J lost 3 bases, and 12 bases lay in between. CDR3 length: 14 residues.

In nucleotides, the CDR3 is TGTGCCAGCAGTCCCTACCGCAACTCTGGGGCCAACGTCCTGACTTTC. This sequence encodes CASSPYRNSGANVLTF. This chain links TRBV27 with TRBJ2-6; D gene uncertain. Trimming pared 5 bases from V and 0 bases from J, leaving 11 bases between. Germline V lookup: CDR1 MNHEY, CDR2 SMNVEV (reference sequence). The CDR3 length is 16 residues.

The chain combines TRBV3-1 with TRBJ1-6; maybe TRBD1 (5 bases). CDR1 and CDR2 (germline): LGHDT, YNNKEL (reference sequence). The CDR3 totals 13 residues. The germline V and J ends were trimmed by 8 bases and 7 bases, with 12 bases remaining between them. CDR3 region: CASALTDNSPLHF. The CDR3 DNA is TGTGCCAGCGCCTTGACAGACAATTCACCCCTCCACTTT.